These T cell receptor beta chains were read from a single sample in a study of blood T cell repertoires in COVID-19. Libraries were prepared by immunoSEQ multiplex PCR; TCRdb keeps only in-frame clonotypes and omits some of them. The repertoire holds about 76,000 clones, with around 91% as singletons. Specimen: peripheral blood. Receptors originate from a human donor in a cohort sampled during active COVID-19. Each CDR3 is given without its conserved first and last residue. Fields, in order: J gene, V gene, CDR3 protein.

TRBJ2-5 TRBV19 ASSEMGGRETQY
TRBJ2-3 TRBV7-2 ASSLYPLRDTQY
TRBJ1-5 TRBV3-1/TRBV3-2 ASSQGVSQPQH
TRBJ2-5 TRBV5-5 ASSFRGMRAGQSQETQY
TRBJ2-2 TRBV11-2 ASSPELAALNTGELF
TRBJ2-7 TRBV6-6 ASSYGGGTYEQY
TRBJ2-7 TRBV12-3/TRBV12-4 ASRPYPGQPH
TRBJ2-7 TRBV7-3 ASSQQQGGEQY
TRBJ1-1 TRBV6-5 AIGQPRNTEAF
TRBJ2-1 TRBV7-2 ASSPRWREGVQF
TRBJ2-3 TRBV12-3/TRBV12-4 ASSTGGIDTQY
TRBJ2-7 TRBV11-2 ASSLGQIYSYEQY
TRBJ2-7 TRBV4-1 ASSHEDRGYEQY
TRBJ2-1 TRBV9 ASSYRTKPGGIAYNEQF
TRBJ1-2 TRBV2 ATQLGGYGYT
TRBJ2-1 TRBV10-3 AISESMMASGGNEQF
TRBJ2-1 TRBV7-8 ASSPGLAGDNEQF
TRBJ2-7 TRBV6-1 ASSGSDRGRFYEQY
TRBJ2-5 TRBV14 ASSLLTGGQETQY
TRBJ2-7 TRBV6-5 ASSRDRYYEQY
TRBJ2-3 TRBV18 ASSPGGQGAYTQY
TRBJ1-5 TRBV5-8 ASSLKTGAEQNQPQH
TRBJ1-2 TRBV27 ASSTYAGYGYT
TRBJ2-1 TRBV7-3 ASSHDTSGGINEQF
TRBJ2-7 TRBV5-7 ASSLIRLAGYEQY
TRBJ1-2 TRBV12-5 ASGLASVVNYGYT
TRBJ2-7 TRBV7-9 ASSSTGTTYYEQY
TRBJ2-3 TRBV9 ASSVESVPPSTDTQY
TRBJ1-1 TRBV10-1 ASSDGRQGNTEAF
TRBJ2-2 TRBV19 ASREGQGPFGELF
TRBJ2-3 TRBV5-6 ASSSSGGATDTQY
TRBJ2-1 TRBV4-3 ASSQDSVGPVYNEQF
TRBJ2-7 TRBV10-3 AISESSGQGKEQY
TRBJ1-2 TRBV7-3 ASSLTTVGVDGYT
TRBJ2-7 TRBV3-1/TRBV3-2 ASSHTGSYEQY
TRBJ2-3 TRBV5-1 ASSPDYTDTQY
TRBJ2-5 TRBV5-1 ASSWDTLAGLETQY
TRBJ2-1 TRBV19 ASTSGRAVTYNEQF
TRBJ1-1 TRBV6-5 ASRREGQAPAF